Shown below are 20 T cell receptor beta chains from a single sample sequenced in a study of cytomegalovirus exposure and HLA in healthy donors. Researchers ran the PCR with 60 Vbeta and 13 Jbeta primers. Sequencing used immunoSEQ multiplex PCR; TCRdb keeps in-frame clones, though not all of them. Of 150,000 to 200,000 clones in the sample, about three quarters were seen once. The material sequenced was PBMCs. These receptors were obtained from a female donor in good health and CMV-seronegative.

The CDR3 is CASSINRDTEAFF. The CDR3 coding sequence is TGTGCCAGTAGTATTAACCGGGACACTGAAGCTTTCTTT. The chain links TRBV19 to TRBJ1-1; D gene ambiguous. With 3 bases removed from V and 3 bases from J, the gap between germline ends came to 8 bases. This CDR3 comprises 13 residues. The germline V gene encodes CDR1 LNHDA and CDR2 SQIVND (reference sequence).

V gene TRBV6-6 combines with J gene TRBJ2-7, with D perhaps TRBD1 (5 bases). Germline V gene data show CDR1 as MNHNY and CDR2 as SVGAGI (reference sequence). The CDR3 sequence is 13 residues long. V dropped 6 bases and J dropped 2 bases, with 11 bases sitting between them. The CDR3 loop is CASRPQGTYEQYF. CDR3 sequence (DNA): TGTGCCAGCAGGCCCCAGGGAACCTACGAGCAGTACTTC.

The V call is TRBV10-3, the J call TRBJ1-1; 11 bases fit TRBD1. CDR1 and CDR2 (germline): ENHRY, SYGVKD. The CDR3 is made up of 16 amino acids. V was pared by 4 bases and J by 5 bases, with 9 bases of the junction left unmatched. For the CDR3, the DNA is TGTGCCATCAGTGCGCGGACAGGGGGCGAGGGGACTGAAGCTTTCTTT. Protein product: CAISARTGGEGTEAFF.

V and J are TRBV12-5 and TRBJ2-1, with TRBD1 matching over 8 bases. V trimming: 7 bases; J trimming: 7 bases; junction bases outside the gene matches: 12. This CDR3 spans 15 amino acids. Germline-derived CDR1 and CDR2 are LGHNT and FRNRAP. This chain's CDR3 is CASAPRQGRWNEQFF. The CDR3 DNA sequence: TGTGCTAGTGCCCCGAGACAGGGGCGGTGGAATGAGCAGTTCTTC.

This chain connects TRBV5-1 to TRBJ1-2, with TRBD1 matching 10 bases. This CDR3 is built from 15 residues. V trimming: 0 bases; J trimming: 6 bases; junction bases outside the gene matches: 5. Germline CDR1 is SGHRS and CDR2 is YFSETQ. The CDR3 here is CASSLGTGGNHGYTF. The CDR3 bases are TGCGCCAGCAGCTTGGGGACAGGGGGTAATCATGGCTACACCTTC. The full variable domain, rest sourced from reference TRBV5-1 and TRBJ1-2, is KAGVTQTPRYLIKTRGQQVTLSCSPISGHRSVSWYQQTPGQGLQFLFEYFSETQRNKGNFPGRFSGRQFSNSRSEMNVSTLELGDSALYLCASSLGTGGNHGYTFGSGTRLTVV.

This clone was counted only a few times. The gene calls are TRBV7-9 and TRBJ2-3, with 11 bases fitting TRBD2. CDR3 length: 15 residues. With V trimmed by 5 bases and J by 9 bases, 10 bases remained unmatched. Germline V gene data show CDR1 as SEHNR and CDR2 as FQNEAQ (reference sequence). CDR3 loop: CASSPLAGGWDTQYF. In DNA form, the CDR3 reads TGTGCCAGCAGCCCGTTAGCGGGAGGGTGGGACACGCAGTATTTT.

The gene calls are TRBV30 and TRBJ1-5; D is perhaps TRBD1 (5 bases). Trimming removed 1 base from V and 8 bases from J, with 12 bases in between. The CDR3 sequence is 13 residues long. CDR1 is GTSNPN and CDR2 is SVGIG in the germline V gene (reference sequence). CDR3 bases: TGTGCCTGGAGTGGGGGCTTCAGGGAGCCCCAGCATTTT. Translated, it gives CAWSGGFREPQHF.

The genes are TRBV12-5 and TRBJ2-3, with 7 bases aligning to TRBD2. The CDR3 totals 16 residues. CDR1 and CDR2 (germline): LGHNT, FRNRAP. V lost 6 bases, J lost 2 bases, and 11 bases stayed unmatched. For the CDR3, the DNA is TGTGCTAGTGGGGGAAAGGTCCTAGCGGCCACAGATACGCAGTATTTT. Translation gives CASGGKVLAATDTQYF. Filled out from reference TRBV12-5 and TRBJ2-3, the complete variable domain reads DARVTQTPRHKVTEMGQEVTMRCQPILGHNTVFWYRQTMMQGLELLAYFRNRAPLDDSGMPKDRFSAEMPDATLATLKIQPSEPRDSAVYFCASGGKVLAATDTQYFGPGTRLTVL.

This clone has a handful of counts. V usage is TRBV5-1 and J usage is TRBJ1-3; 7 nucleotides match TRBD1. The CDR3 extends over 14 amino acids. V was clipped by 4 bases and J by 1 base; unmatched bases: 2. CDR1 and CDR2 (germline): SGHRS, YFSETQ. The CDR3 protein is CASSLDRSGNTIYF. The CDR3 coding sequence is TGCGCCAGCAGCCTGGACAGGTCTGGAAACACCATATATTTT.

Turning to this clone: At one end, the junction sequence differs from germline, possibly due to a read error. The rearrangement uses TRBV6-5 and TRBJ2-7, with 8 bases identical to TRBD1. This CDR3 is 15 amino acids long. Germline values: CDR1 MNHEY, CDR2 SVGAGI. The CDR3: CASSYGWTGTYERYF. The CDR3 DNA is TGTGCCAGCAGTTACGGATGGACAGGGACCTACGAGCGGTACTTC.

The sample holds a few counts of this clone. The rearrangement joins TRBV6-1 to TRBJ2-7, with D uncertain. CDR1 is MNHNS and CDR2 is SASEGT in the germline V gene. The CDR3 sequence is 14 residues long. Deletions cut 1 base from V and 3 bases from J, with 10 bases between. As DNA, the CDR3 is TGTGCCAGCAGTGAAGTAAGGCTAGGCTACGAGCAGTACTTC. It translates to CASSEVRLGYEQYF.

A few counts support this clone. The rearrangement joins TRBV4-1 to TRBJ1-2; TRBD1 might be the D (6 bases). The germline CDR1 and CDR2 sequences are MGHRA and YSYEKL. The CDR3 is made up of 14 amino acids. V dropped 4 bases and J dropped 5 bases, with 14 bases sitting between them. The CDR3 loop reads CASSLFGTHYGYTF. The CDR3, as DNA: TGCGCCAGCAGCCTGTTCGGGACACATTATGGCTACACCTTC.

The chain couples TRBV7-3 to TRBJ2-3, with 8 bases fitting TRBD2. With 5 bases clipped from V and 1 base from J, the junction kept 11 bases outside the gene matches. CDR1 and CDR2 from the germline V gene are SGHTA and FQGTGA. The CDR3 has 17 residues. The CDR3 sequence is CASSAGTSSRGTDTQYF. The CDR3 DNA follows: TGTGCCAGCAGCGCTGGGACTAGTTCTCGGGGCACAGATACGCAGTATTTT.

The gene calls are TRBV5-1 and TRBJ2-7, with D uncertain. This CDR3 region has 16 residues. Germline values: CDR1 SGHRS, CDR2 YFSETQ. V was shortened by 4 bases and J by 1 base, with 18 bases between the two germline ends. The CDR3 protein is CASSLSLGYGSYEQYF. As DNA, the CDR3 is TGCGCCAGCAGCCTTAGCCTTGGTTATGGATCCTACGAGCAGTACTTC.

The V and J genes are TRBV4-2 and TRBJ2-7; possible D gene TRBD2, 5 bases. This CDR3 is built from 14 residues. The germline CDR1 and CDR2 sequences are LGHNA and YNFKEQ. Trimming removed 4 bases at V and 2 bases at J, with 12 bases between. The CDR3 is CASSPGPGAYEQYF. The CDR3 DNA follows: TGTGCCAGCAGCCCCGGCCCCGGGGCCTACGAGCAGTACTTC.

The chain couples TRBV6-1 to TRBJ1-1, with D unresolved. Deletions cut 1 base from V and 0 bases from J, with 9 bases between. CDR1 MNHNS and CDR2 SASEGT come from the germline V gene. The CDR3 has 15 residues. The CDR3: CASSEDPGMNTEAFF. The CDR3 DNA sequence: TGTGCCAGCAGTGAAGATCCAGGTATGAACACTGAAGCTTTCTTT.

The chain has TRBV29-1 and TRBJ1-2, with 9 positions matching TRBD1. This CDR3 has 14 residues. The V gene's germline CDR1 is SQVTM and CDR2 ANQGSEA. V shed 2 bases and J 5 bases; nucleotides not matched to a gene: 6. The CDR3 spells CSVERDRARYGYTF. The DNA for the CDR3 is TGCAGCGTTGAAAGGGACAGGGCTAGATATGGCTACACCTTC.

The sample holds a few counts of this clone. The chain is built from TRBV2 and TRBJ1-2; no clear D gene. V was clipped by 3 bases and J by 6 bases, with 11 bases between them. This CDR3 has 13 residues. Germline V CDR1 and CDR2: SNHLY, FYNNEI. CDR3 coding DNA: TGTGCCAGCAGTGAGGCGGCGGTGGATGGCTACACCTTC. This sequence encodes CASSEAAVDGYTF.

The gene calls are TRBV7-2 and TRBJ1-1; tentative D call: TRBD1 (6 bases). V dropped 4 bases and J dropped 5 bases, with 14 bases sitting between them. Germline V CDR1 and CDR2: SGHTA, FQGNSA. This CDR3 contains 14 residues. This chain's CDR3 is CASSSSRGHTEAFF. The CDR3 DNA sequence: TGTGCCAGCAGCTCCAGTAGGGGACATACTGAAGCTTTCTTT.

The chain has TRBV15 and TRBJ1-2; 9 nucleotides match TRBD1. The CDR3 loop spans 17 amino acids. CDR1 LNHNV and CDR2 YYDKDF come from the germline V gene (reference sequence). Germline trimming cut 2 bases from V and 0 bases from J; bases unmatched to any gene: 7. As DNA, the CDR3 is TGTGCCACCAGCAGACGAGGACAGGGGCGTCCTAACTATGGCTACACCTTC. Its protein product is CATSRRGQGRPNYGYTF.